The next 32 T cell receptor beta chains were all read from a single sample in a study of blood T cell repertoires in COVID-19. TCRdb's table, derived via immunoSEQ multiplex PCR, lists solely in-frame clones and lacks some. Seen here are about 190,000 clones, roughly 80% observed once, and the top ten hold about 4.8%. The sequenced material came from peripheral blood. These receptors originate from a woman aged 25-40 years with acute or convalescent COVID-19.

Written as DNA, the CDR3 is TGTGCCAGTAGTATAGCCCTAGGTAGCAATGAGCAGTTCTTC. Amino acid sequence: CASSIALGSNEQFF. The J gene is TRBJ2-1, the V gene TRBV19, with D unresolved. Germline CDR1 and CDR2: LNHDA and SQIVND (reference sequence). The CDR3 consists of 14 residues. The ends were cut back, 1 base at V and 6 bases at J, with 10 bases in the middle.

The rearrangement links TRBV28 to TRBJ1-2; possible D gene TRBD1, 5 bases. Per the germline V gene, CDR1 is MDHEN and CDR2 is SYDVKM. V was trimmed by 9 bases and J by 4 bases, leaving 12 bases between them. This CDR3 contains 12 residues. CDR3 protein: CASLGQTYGYTF. The CDR3 nucleotides read TGTGCCAGTCTGGGGCAGACCTATGGCTACACCTTC.

The chain employs TRBV9 and TRBJ1-3; D is perhaps TRBD1 (5 bases). Germline CDR1 is SGDLS and CDR2 is YYNGEE. Trimming removed 6 bases at V and 0 bases at J, with 13 bases between. This CDR3 has 15 amino acids. The CDR3 is CASTREGSSGNTIYF. The DNA for the CDR3 is TGTGCCAGCACTAGGGAGGGGAGCTCTGGAAACACCATATATTTT.

This chain links TRBV11-2 with TRBJ2-1, with D possibly TRBD1 on 6 matching bases. Germline V gene data show CDR1 as SGHAT and CDR2 as FQNNGV. V lost 5 bases and J lost 0, with 8 bases in between. The CDR3 loop spans 14 amino acids. For the CDR3, the DNA is TGTGCCAGCAGCCCGACAGGCTCCTACAATGAGCAGTTCTTC. Protein sequence: CASSPTGSYNEQFF.

V usage is TRBV9 and J usage is TRBJ1-6, with no clear D. The V end was cut by 0 bases, the J end by 8 bases, with 9 bases between. This CDR3 spans 14 amino acids. Germline-derived CDR1 and CDR2 are SGDLS and YYNGEE. Here the CDR3 reads CASSVGPTYSPLHF. For the CDR3, the DNA is TGTGCCAGCAGCGTAGGACCGACTTATTCACCCCTCCACTTT.

This clone was detected once. The chain has TRBV27 and TRBJ2-1, with 7 bases matching TRBD1. The CDR3 extends over 16 amino acids. Germline values: CDR1 MNHEY, CDR2 SMNVEV (reference sequence). V lost 4 bases to trimming and J lost 0 bases; unmatched junction nucleotides: 6. CDR3 nucleotides: TGTGCCAGCAGTTCGACGGGACAGCTCTCCTACAATGAGCAGTTCTTC. This gives the protein CASSSTGQLSYNEQFF.

CDR3 residues: CAWNRRREGDYGYTF. DNA of the CDR3: TGTGCCTGGAATCGACGGAGGGAGGGTGACTATGGCTACACCTTC. The J gene is TRBJ1-2, the V gene TRBV30; D gene ambiguous. V was shortened by 4 bases and J by 3 bases, with 18 bases between the two germline ends. CDR3 length equals 15 residues. Germline V gives CDR1 GTSNPN, CDR2 SVGIG (reference sequence).

The V call is TRBV27, the J call TRBJ2-1; D might be TRBD2 (5 bases). Germline V gene sequence: CDR1 MNHEY, CDR2 SMNVEV (reference sequence). This CDR3 is built from 14 residues. Trimming removed 2 bases at V and 6 bases at J, with 11 bases between. CDR3 sequence: CASSLGIAGNEQFF. Here the CDR3 DNA reads TGTGCCAGCAGTTTAGGGATCGCGGGCAATGAGCAGTTCTTC.

The chain carries TRBV11-3 and TRBJ2-3; tentatively, D is TRBD2 (5 bases). CDR3 length: 14 residues. Germline CDR1 and CDR2: SGHNT and YENEEA. The V and J ends lost 2 bases and 2 bases respectively, with 8 bases between them. As DNA, the CDR3 is TGTGCCAGCAGCTTAACTAGTGACACAGATACGCAGTATTTT. This codes for CASSLTSDTDTQYF.

The chain uses TRBV30 and TRBJ1-6; tentatively, D is TRBD1 (5 bases). Trimming took 0 bases from V and 7 from J, leaving 10 bases between them. Germline V CDR1 and CDR2: GTSNPN, SVGIG (reference sequence). The CDR3 consists of 14 residues. CDR3 sequence (DNA): TGTGCCTGGAGTGTACAGGTTTCAAATTCACCCCTCCACTTT. This codes for CAWSVQVSNSPLHF.

The chain has TRBV7-3 and TRBJ1-2; D call uncertain. The CDR3 consists of 13 residues. The germline V gene has CDR1 SGHTA and CDR2 FQGTGA. Trimming shortened V by 4 bases and J by 5 bases, and 11 bases separated the two germline ends. CDR3: CASSSKSGYGYTF. The DNA for the CDR3 is TGTGCCAGCAGCTCTAAATCAGGTTATGGCTACACCTTC.

This chain connects TRBV15 to TRBJ2-7, with TRBD1 matching over 10 bases. CDR3 size: 16 residues. V was pared by 1 base and J by 5 bases, with 8 bases of the junction left unmatched. Germline CDR1 LNHNV, CDR2 YYDKDF (reference sequence). The CDR3 bases are TGTGCCACCAGCAGAGTCCGACAGGGGGCGAGGAACGAGCAGTACTTC. It specifies CATSRVRQGARNEQYF.

This rearrangement joins TRBV2 to TRBJ2-1; D is ambiguous. CDR3 length: 13 amino acids. The V end was cut by 4 bases, the J end by 4 bases, with 8 bases between. The germline V gene has CDR1 SNHLY and CDR2 FYNNEI. CDR3: CASSVTSYNEQFF. The DNA of the CDR3 is TGTGCCAGCAGTGTCACTTCTTACAATGAGCAGTTCTTC. Looking up the rest from reference TRBV2 and TRBJ2-1 gives the full variable domain: EPEVTQTPSHQVTQMGQEVILRCVPISNHLYFYWYRQILGQKVEFLVSFYNNEISEKSEIFDDQFSVERPDGSNFTLKIRSTKLEDSAMYFCASSVTSYNEQFFGPGTRLTVL.

This chain links TRBV27 with TRBJ2-7; 7 positions match TRBD2. J was trimmed by 2 bases and V by 2 bases; bases with no gene match: 6. CDR3 length: 15 residues. The germline CDR1 and CDR2 sequences are MNHEY and SMNVEV (reference sequence). For the CDR3, the DNA is TGTGCCAGCAGTTTAGGGACTATGGCCCCCTACGAGCAGTACTTC. It codes for CASSLGTMAPYEQYF.

The chain recombines TRBV11-3 with TRBJ1-1, with TRBD1 matching 8 bases. This CDR3 comprises 14 residues. The germline gives CDR1 SGHNT, CDR2 YENEEA. Trimming took 4 bases from V and 7 from J; bases not matched to a gene: 8. The CDR3 nucleotides read TGTGCCAGCAGCTCCGGACAGGGACGAGGTGAAGCTTTCTTT. Amino acid sequence: CASSSGQGRGEAFF.

Here the CDR3 DNA reads TGTGCCAGCAGCGCCCGGACAGGGGGCTCAGATACGCAGTATTTT. Translation: CASSARTGGSDTQYF. The chain links TRBV27 to TRBJ2-3; 11 bases line up with TRBD1. Germline CDR1 is MNHEY and CDR2 is SMNVEV (reference sequence). The length of the CDR3 is 15 residues. Trimming at V came to 6 bases and at J to 4 bases, leaving 6 bases not matched to a gene.

This sequence joins TRBV5-6 and TRBJ2-7; TRBD2 might be the D (6 bases). V was trimmed by 6 bases and J by 1 base, leaving 17 bases between them. The CDR3 length is 15 residues. Looked up from germline, CDR1 is SGHDT and CDR2 is YYEEEE. CDR3 amino acids: CASMNRGKLSYEQYF. As DNA, the CDR3 is TGTGCCAGCATGAACCGCGGGAAATTGTCCTACGAGCAGTACTTC.

The genes are TRBV10-3 and TRBJ1-4, with D tentatively TRBD1 (5 bases). V was shortened by 0 bases and J by 7 bases, with 15 bases between the two germline ends. This CDR3 contains 16 residues. The germline V gene encodes CDR1 ENHRY and CDR2 SYGVKD. The CDR3 DNA reads as TGTGCCATCAGTGAGTCGGAACACGGGGGAAGTGAAAAACTGTTTTTT. Its protein is CAISESEHGGSEKLFF.

This chain connects TRBV15 to TRBJ1-3; D ambiguous. Per the germline V gene, CDR1 is LNHNV and CDR2 is YYDKDF (reference sequence). Trimming took 10 bases from V and 0 from J, leaving 10 bases between them. The CDR3 covers 13 residues. CDR3: CAIGGGSGNTIYF. CDR3 in DNA: TGTGCCATTGGTGGCGGCTCTGGAAACACCATATATTTT.

The CDR3, as DNA: TGCGCCAGCAGCGGGGGACTCTACAATGAGCAGTTCTTC. Translated: CASSGGLYNEQFF. The chain uses TRBV5-1 and TRBJ2-1; tentatively, D is TRBD2 (6 bases). The germline V gene has CDR1 SGHRS and CDR2 YFSETQ. The germline V and J ends were trimmed by 4 bases and 3 bases, with 8 bases remaining between them. This CDR3 has 13 residues.

The chain has TRBV10-3 and TRBJ2-1; 11 positions agree with TRBD1. V gave up 7 bases and J gave up 7 bases; unmatched junction bases: 6. CDR3 length: 14 residues. Germline V gene data show CDR1 as ENHRY and CDR2 as SYGVKD. In DNA, the CDR3 is TGTGCCATCACCGGGACAGGGGGGAAAAATGAGCAGTTCTTC. It is translated as CAITGTGGKNEQFF.

This clone was counted many times. The CDR3 DNA reads as TGCGCCAGCAGCTGGGGACAGGGAACTGAGCAGTTCTTC. Its translation: CASSWGQGTEQFF. The gene calls are TRBV5-1 and TRBJ2-1; 9 bases line up with TRBD1. The CDR3 is 13 residues long. Trimming cost V 3 bases and J 9 bases; bases outside gene matches: 4. CDR1 SGHRS and CDR2 YFSETQ come from the germline V gene.

This clone has only a few counts. The chain carries TRBV10-3 and TRBJ1-2, with 7 bases aligning to TRBD1. This CDR3 has 12 amino acids. Germline-derived CDR1 and CDR2 are ENHRY and SYGVKD. V lost 6 bases, J lost 4 bases, and 2 bases stayed unmatched. CDR3 amino acids: CAIRGQVYGYTF. For the CDR3, the DNA is TGTGCCATCAGAGGACAGGTCTATGGCTACACCTTC.

The chain is built from TRBV9 and TRBJ2-7; 8 bases fit TRBD1. This CDR3 comprises 14 residues. The V gene's germline CDR1 is SGDLS and CDR2 YYNGEE. V was clipped by 4 bases and J by 3 bases; unmatched bases: 6. The CDR3 loop reads CASSPLTGVYEQYF. The CDR3 DNA reads as TGTGCCAGCAGCCCATTGACAGGGGTCTACGAGCAGTACTTC.

The gene calls are TRBV30 and TRBJ1-6; unclear D gene. The CDR3 is made up of 15 amino acids. From germline, CDR1 is GTSNPN and CDR2 SVGIG (reference sequence). Trimming shortened V by 2 bases and J by 8 bases, and 16 bases separated the two germline ends. The CDR3 loop reads CAWSSPPPRHSPLHF. The CDR3, as DNA: TGTGCCTGGAGTTCCCCCCCTCCCCGTCATTCACCCCTCCACTTT.

This clone occurred a few times. The J gene is TRBJ2-1, the V gene TRBV5-1; weak D call: TRBD2 (5 bases). The CDR3 consists of 15 residues. V dropped 4 bases and J dropped 2 bases, with 13 bases sitting between them. The germline V gene has CDR1 SGHRS and CDR2 YFSETQ. CDR3 loop: CASSPVGMAYNEQFF. In DNA form, the CDR3 reads TGCGCCAGCAGCCCGGTCGGGATGGCCTACAATGAGCAGTTCTTC.

The J gene is TRBJ2-2, the V gene TRBV15, with D unclear. The V end lost 4 bases, the J end lost 6 bases, and 12 bases lay between the germline ends. The germline gives CDR1 LNHNV, CDR2 YYDKDF (reference sequence). CDR3 length: 14 amino acids. CDR3 in DNA: TGTGCCACCAGCAAAACCCCAGGCGCCGGGGAGCTGTTTTTT. Translated, it gives CATSKTPGAGELFF.

This chain uses TRBV7-9 with TRBJ1-1, with D hard to call. Germline CDR1 SEHNR, CDR2 FQNEAQ (reference sequence). The length of the CDR3 is 11 residues. V was shortened by 5 bases and J by 7 bases, with 8 bases between the two germline ends. CDR3 nucleotide sequence: TGTGCCAGCAGCCCCGGACTTGAAGCTTTCTTT. Amino acids: CASSPGLEAFF.

The chain joins TRBV13 to TRBJ1-2, with 10 bases fitting TRBD1. Trimming removed 5 bases from V and 3 bases from J; junction bases left unmatched: 9. The germline V gene has CDR1 PRHDT and CDR2 FYEKMQ (reference sequence). This CDR3 comprises 16 residues. The CDR3: CASSPPGTGVDYGYTF. The CDR3 DNA follows: TGTGCCAGCAGCCCGCCCGGGACAGGGGTAGACTATGGCTACACCTTC.

This chain links TRBV7-9 with TRBJ1-3; D is uncertain. Germline CDR1 is SEHNR and CDR2 is FQNEAQ (reference sequence). The CDR3 is 13 amino acids. CDR3 amino acids: CAFTTISGNTIYF. DNA of the CDR3: TGTGCTTTTACGACTATCTCTGGAAACACCATATATTTT.

The chain couples TRBV14 to TRBJ2-3; TRBD2 aligns across 9 bases. Germline values: CDR1 SGHDN, CDR2 FVKESK. The trim removed 0 bases at V and 1 base at J, leaving 2 bases unmatched. The CDR3 length is 16 residues. CDR3 protein: CASSQDLAGRTDTQYF. CDR3 bases: TGTGCCAGCAGCCAAGATCTAGCGGGGCGCACAGATACGCAGTATTTT.

V usage is TRBV30 and J usage is TRBJ2-5, with a possible D match to TRBD1 (8 bases). The CDR3 extends over 15 amino acids. From germline, CDR1 is GTSNPN and CDR2 SVGIG (reference sequence). Between the trimmed V and J ends, which lost 1 base and 6 bases, there was a span of 18 bases. CDR3 amino acids: CAWSAIGQGGKTQYF. In DNA form, the CDR3 reads TGTGCCTGGAGTGCGATTGGACAGGGAGGGAAGACCCAGTACTTC.